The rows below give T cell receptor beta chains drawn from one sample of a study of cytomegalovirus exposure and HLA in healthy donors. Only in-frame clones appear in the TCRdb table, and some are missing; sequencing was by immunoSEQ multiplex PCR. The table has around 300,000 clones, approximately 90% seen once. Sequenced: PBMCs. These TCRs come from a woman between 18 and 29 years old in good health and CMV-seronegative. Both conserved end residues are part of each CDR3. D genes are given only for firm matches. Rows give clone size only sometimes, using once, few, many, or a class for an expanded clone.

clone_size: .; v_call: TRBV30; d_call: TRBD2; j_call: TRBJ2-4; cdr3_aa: CAWSAPGRRYIQYF; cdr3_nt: TGTGCCTGGAGTGCCCCCGGGAGGCGGTACATTCAGTACTTC
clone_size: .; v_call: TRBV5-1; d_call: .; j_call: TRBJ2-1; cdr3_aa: CASSLEGGGILYNEQFF; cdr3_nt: TGCGCCAGCAGCTTGGAAGGTGGGGGGATTCTCTACAATGAGCAGTTCTTC
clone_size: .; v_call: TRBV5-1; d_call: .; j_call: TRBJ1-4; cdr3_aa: CASSLSPPQINEKLFF; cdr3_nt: TGCGCCAGCAGCTTGTCCCCCCCACAAATTAATGAAAAACTGTTTTTT
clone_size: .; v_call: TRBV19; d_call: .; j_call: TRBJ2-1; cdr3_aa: CASSNRVVSGDEQFF; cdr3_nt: TGTGCCAGTAGCAACAGGGTGGTGAGTGGAGATGAGCAGTTCTTC
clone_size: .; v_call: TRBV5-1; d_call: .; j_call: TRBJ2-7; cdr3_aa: CASSLVVGYEQYF; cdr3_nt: TGCGCCAGCAGCTTGGTCGTCGGCTACGAGCAGTACTTC
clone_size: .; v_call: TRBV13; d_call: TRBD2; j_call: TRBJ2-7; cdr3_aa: CASSSGRSYEQYF; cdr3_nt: TGTGCCAGCTCTAGCGGGAGGAGCTACGAGCAGTACTTC
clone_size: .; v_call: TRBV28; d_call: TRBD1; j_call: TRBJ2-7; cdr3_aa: CASSSLRDRAFDSYEQYF; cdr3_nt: TGTGCCAGCAGTTCCCTCCGGGACAGGGCCTTTGACTCCTACGAGCAGTACTTC
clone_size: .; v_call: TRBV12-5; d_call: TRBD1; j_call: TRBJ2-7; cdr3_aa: CASGRQGYEQYF; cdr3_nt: TGTGCTAGTGGTCGACAGGGCTACGAGCAGTACTTC
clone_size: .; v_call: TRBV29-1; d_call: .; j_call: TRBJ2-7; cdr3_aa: CRGGRPTYEQYF; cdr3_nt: TGCAGGGGGGGGCGGCCAACCTACGAGCAGTACTTC
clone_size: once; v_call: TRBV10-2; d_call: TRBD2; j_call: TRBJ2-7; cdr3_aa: CASSLRTSGRGEQYF; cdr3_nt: TGCGCCAGCAGTCTCCGGACTAGCGGGAGGGGCGAGCAGTACTTC
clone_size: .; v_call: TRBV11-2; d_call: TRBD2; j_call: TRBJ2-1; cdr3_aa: CASSLDSHQAAGAGEQFF; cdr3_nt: TGTGCCAGCAGCTTAGACTCCCACCAGGCGGCGGGAGCGGGTGAGCAGTTCTTC
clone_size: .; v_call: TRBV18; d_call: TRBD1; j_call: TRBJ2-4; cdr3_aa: CASSPSGTDLAKNIQYF; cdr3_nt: TGTGCCAGCTCACCCAGTGGGACAGACCTAGCCAAAAACATTCAGTACTTC
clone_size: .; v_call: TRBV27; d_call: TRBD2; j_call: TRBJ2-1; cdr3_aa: CASSPGGPGNEQFF; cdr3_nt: TGTGCCAGCAGCCCGGGAGGGCCGGGTAATGAGCAGTTCTTC
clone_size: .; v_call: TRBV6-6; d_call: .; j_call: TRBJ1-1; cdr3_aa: CASSRRTGNTEAFF; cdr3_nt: TGTGCCAGCAGTCGTAGAACAGGGAACACTGAAGCTTTCTTT
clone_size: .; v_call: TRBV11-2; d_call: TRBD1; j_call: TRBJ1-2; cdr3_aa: CASSSDRGYGYTF; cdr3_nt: TGTGCCAGCAGTTCGGACAGGGGATATGGCTACACCTTC
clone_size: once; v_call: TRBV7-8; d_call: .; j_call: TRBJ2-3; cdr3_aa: CASSTRLGTDTQYF; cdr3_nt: TGTGCCAGCAGCACCCGACTTGGCACAGATACGCAGTATTTT
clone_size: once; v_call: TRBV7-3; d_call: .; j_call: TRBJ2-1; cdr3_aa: CASSVSGGGEQFF; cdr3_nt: TGTGCCAGCAGTGTCAGCGGAGGCGGTGAGCAGTTCTTC